The TCR beta chain under discussion was sequenced for a study of cytomegalovirus exposure and HLA in healthy donors. PCR amplification relied on 60 Vbeta primers (plus 13 Jbeta primers). Assay used: immunoSEQ multiplex PCR; TCRdb lists only in-frame clones, some missing. Here the sample spans approximately 150,000 clones, just under 80% being singletons. Losses at the gene ends were 0 bases for V and 3 bases for J; bases not matched to a gene: 2. The germline V gene has CDR1 MNHEY and CDR2 SVGAGI. The CDR3 length is 15 residues. Input material: PBMCs. J is TRBJ2-7 and V is TRBV6-5; TRBD2 matches at 10 bases. The sequence came from a man aged 25 to 40 in good health and CMV-seronegative. CDR3 nucleotides: TGTGCCAGCAGTTACTCGGTAGCGGGGGGCTACGAGCAGTACTTC. It is translated as CASSYSVAGGYEQYF.